Reported below is one TCR beta chain. Repertoires were generated with immunoSEQ multiplex PCR, while TCRdb's copy carries only in-frame clones and drops some. The sample yields 550,000 to 800,000 clones, 80% to 90% seen once. The data stem from a study of shared T cell receptors in the human thymus. The data were also submitted as part of a second study, on human thymus T cells. Turning to that study: Resections were taken during corrective heart surgery, and the thymus tissue came from these. An apparent bias in V and J gene usage was seen in thymic and blood repertoires.

Sequences were obtained from thymocytes. The receptor was isolated from a girl under three years old with a congenital heart defect.

The DNA of the CDR3 is TGTGCCAGCAGCTTGGCTCCCGGGACCTACGAGCAGTACTTC. Its translation is CASSLAPGTYEQYF. This sequence joins TRBV5-4 and TRBJ2-7; TRBD2 might be the D (5 bases). CDR1 SGHNT and CDR2 YYREEE come from the germline V gene (reference sequence). V gave up 0 bases and J gave up 2 bases, with 9 bases separating them. The CDR3 has 14 residues.